Listed below are T cell receptor beta chains from one sample, sequenced in a study of T cell repertoires in cytomegalovirus infection. No antigen has been assigned to these receptors. TCRdb re-derived calls from the reads in MiXCR, one entry per CDR3 protein. Seen here are some 940,000 distinct CDR3 sequences, less than 40% observed once, and the top ten hold around 15%. The source was cultured CD8+ T cells from PBMCs, collected from culture after CMV antigen stimulation. The receptors here all came from a human donor in good health (CMV status not recorded). Some clones in this sample may be carry-over from other donors' samples. CDR3s include the opening cysteine and the closing phenylalanine or tryptophan. Each record gives: CDR3 length, V gene, J gene, CDR3 protein.

13,TRBV12-3/TRBV12-4,TRBJ1-2,CASSLGATPGYTF
15,TRBV4-3,TRBJ2-1,CASSRGQGPNNEQFF
16,TRBV6-5,TRBJ2-7,CASSSSPGTSTYEQYF
16,TRBV11-3,TRBJ2-2,CASSHRDFPQAGELFF
15,TRBV4-1,TRBJ2-1,CASSQTRGRGNEQFF
16,TRBV5-1,TRBJ2-2,CASSPTGGSNTGELFF
15,TRBV4-1,TRBJ2-2,CASSQGYGGAGELFF
16,TRBV27,TRBJ2-7,CASSSRPLTGTSEQYF
15,TRBV20-1,TRBJ2-1,CSAKGHCSSYNEQFF
20,TRBV12-3/TRBV12-4,TRBJ1-4,CASSFSLTGDRLPANEKLFF
16,TRBV6-1,TRBJ1-1,CASSEVQHRLNTEAFF
16,TRBV7-9,TRBJ2-1,CASSFQPLGLLHEQFF
15,TRBV15,TRBJ2-1,CATSAGRGPYNEQFF
15,TRBV9,TRBJ2-7,CASSVAADSPYEQYF
16,TRBV7-8,TRBJ1-6,CASSDTGRSYNSPLHF
16,TRBV5-3,TRBJ1-6,CASSSDKSSYNSPLHF
12,TRBV7-6,TRBJ2-7,CASSFVNGEQYF
8,TRBV11-2,TRBJ2-1,CASTQQFF
12,TRBV29-1,TRBJ1-4,CSADRGGEKLFF
14,TRBV10-3,TRBJ2-5,CAISEEQIQETQYF
14,TRBV7-6,TRBJ1-2,CASSLVDKSTGYTF
14,TRBV25-1,TRBJ1-1,CASSEWGENTEAFF
15,TRBV7-9,TRBJ2-7,CASSYPTDWTYEQYF
19,TRBV7-3,TRBJ2-3,CASSCPPPYGGTGTDTQYF
15,TRBV12-3/TRBV12-4,TRBJ2-5,CASSLEQGQRETQYF
14,TRBV9,TRBJ2-7,CASSVGLAGNEQYF
15,TRBV7-3,TRBJ1-1,CASSLSPGRNTEAFF
13,TRBV20-1,TRBJ1-2,CSATHRVGYGYTF
15,TRBV6-1,TRBJ2-2,CASSASLGLLAELFF
14,TRBV7-9,TRBJ1-4,CASYSGRTNEKLFF
14,TRBV4-1,TRBJ1-5,CASSQGVGNQPQHF
16,TRBV11-2,TRBJ2-1,CASSSAEQGSYNEQFF
18,TRBV6-5,TRBJ1-1,CASSYSLRRGLLSTEAFF
15,TRBV27,TRBJ2-2,CASSLEVLGTGELFF
13,TRBV4-2,TRBJ1-1,CASSQKSNTEAFF
15,TRBV15,TRBJ2-7,CATSSPGTGVYEQYF
19,TRBV9,TRBJ2-3,CASSYLLTSGGGWTDTQYF
16,TRBV7-2,TRBJ2-5,CASSLELAGAQETQYF
15,TRBV5-4,TRBJ2-2,CASSLLGQDTGELFF
17,TRBV28,TRBJ2-2,CASDLTQARFDTGELFF
15,TRBV6-1,TRBJ1-2,CASSEVSGQTYGYTF
14,TRBV20-1,TRBJ2-3,CSAKGGIRGDTQYF
14,TRBV15,TRBJ2-1,CATTEFLSYNEQFF
13,TRBV5-6,TRBJ2-3,CASSTGAADTQYF
11,TRBV12-5,TRBJ2-3,CASSPADTQYF
14,TRBV11-2,TRBJ2-3,CASSLGPGGYTQYF
20,TRBV7-2,TRBJ2-5,CASSLEFPSGATIAKETQYF
15,TRBV19,TRBJ1-2,CASTIGTGAWRGYTF
15,TRBV12-5,TRBJ2-1,CASGQTGMEFNEQFF
12,TRBV6-5,TRBJ2-2,CASSYGGWELFF